This record covers a single TCR beta chain. What it binds is unknown. CD8 cells regarded as naive lacked CD45RO, were positively chosen for CCR7, and omitted terminally differentiated effector memory CD45RA+ cells. Donation came from healthy HIV-negative adults that had no recent acute infections or vaccinations. The CDR3 runs 17 residues. After removal of 1 base from V and 3 bases from J, the junction contained 9 bases not matched to a gene. Germline assignment: CDR1 SGHRS and CDR2 YFSETQ. Profiled with immunoSEQ multiplex PCR; TCRdb holds only in-frame clones, not every one. The table has around 2.1 million clones, 93% seen once. The data derive from a study of shared clonotypes between healthy human individuals. Looking at the study overall: Participating donors consisted of two women and a few men aged 18 to 49. CD4 naive and memory got three plates each, CD8 naive two, CD8 memory one. Study-level findings and limits: Tissues were not sampled, only blood, and their repertoires likely differ.

The gene calls are TRBV5-1 and TRBJ2-3, with 9 bases lining up with TRBD2. The clonotype originates from a man aged 18 to 35 in good health. Some clones in this sample may be carry-over from other donors' samples. Material for sequencing was naive CD8+ T cells from PBMCs. The CDR3 spells CASSLPGTSPLTDTQYF. The CDR3 DNA reads TGCGCCAGCAGCTTGCCGGGGACTAGCCCCCTGACAGATACGCAGTATTTT.